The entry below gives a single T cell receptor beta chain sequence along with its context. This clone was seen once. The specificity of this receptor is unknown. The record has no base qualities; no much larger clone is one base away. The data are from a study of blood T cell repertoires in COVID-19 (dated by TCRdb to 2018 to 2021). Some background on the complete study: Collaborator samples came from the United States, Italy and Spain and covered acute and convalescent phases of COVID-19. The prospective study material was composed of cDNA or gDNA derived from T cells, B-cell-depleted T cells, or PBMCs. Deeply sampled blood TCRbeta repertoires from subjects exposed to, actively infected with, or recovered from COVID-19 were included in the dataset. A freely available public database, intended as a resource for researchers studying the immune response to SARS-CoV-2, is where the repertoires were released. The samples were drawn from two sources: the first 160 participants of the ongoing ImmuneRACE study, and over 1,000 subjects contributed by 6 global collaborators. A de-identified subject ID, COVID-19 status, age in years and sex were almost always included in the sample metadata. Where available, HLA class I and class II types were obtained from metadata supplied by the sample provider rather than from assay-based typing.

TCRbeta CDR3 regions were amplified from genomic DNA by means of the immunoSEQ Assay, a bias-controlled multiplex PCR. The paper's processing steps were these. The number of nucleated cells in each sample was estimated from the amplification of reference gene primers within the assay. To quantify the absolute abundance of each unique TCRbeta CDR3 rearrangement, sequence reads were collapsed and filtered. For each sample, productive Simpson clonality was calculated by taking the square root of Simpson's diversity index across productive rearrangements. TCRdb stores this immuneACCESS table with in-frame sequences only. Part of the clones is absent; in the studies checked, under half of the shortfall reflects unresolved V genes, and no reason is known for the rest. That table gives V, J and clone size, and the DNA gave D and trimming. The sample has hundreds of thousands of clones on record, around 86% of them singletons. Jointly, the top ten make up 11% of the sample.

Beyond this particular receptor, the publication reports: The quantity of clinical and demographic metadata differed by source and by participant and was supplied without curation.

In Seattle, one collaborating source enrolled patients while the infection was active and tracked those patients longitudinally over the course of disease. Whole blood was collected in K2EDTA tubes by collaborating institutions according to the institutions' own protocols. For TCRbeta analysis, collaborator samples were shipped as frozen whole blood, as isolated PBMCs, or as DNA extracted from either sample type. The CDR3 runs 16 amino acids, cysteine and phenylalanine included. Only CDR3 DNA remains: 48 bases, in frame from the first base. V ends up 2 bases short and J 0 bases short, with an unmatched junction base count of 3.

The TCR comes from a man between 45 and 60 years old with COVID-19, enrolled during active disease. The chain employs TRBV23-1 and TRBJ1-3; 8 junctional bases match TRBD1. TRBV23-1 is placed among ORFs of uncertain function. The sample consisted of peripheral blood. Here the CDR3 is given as CASSQRGQDSGNTIYF. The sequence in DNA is TGCGCCAGCAGTCAACGGGGACAGGACTCTGGAAACACCATATATTTT.